A single sample is the source of the 20 T cell receptor beta chains below, sequenced in a study of T cell repertoires in cytomegalovirus infection (dated by TCRdb to about 2019). The sequencer was an Illumina HiSeq 1500. TCRdb handled the public reads itself, with Q25 trimming in fastp and clone calling in MiXCR, and kept productive beta chains. Each entry is one CDR3 protein sequence, shown with its most common DNA and genes. The sample table shows approximately 270,000 distinct CDR3 sequences, and less than 25% are seen once. The ten largest clones add up to approximately 19% of the sample. In light of the paper, this sample's treatment or condition label describes: in vitro stimulation with specific CMV peptide epitopes to enrich CMV-specific T cells. These TCRs are of unknown antigen specificity. Material: cultured PBMCs, obtained from culture after CMV antigen stimulation. The receptors originated from a human donor in good health (CMV status not recorded). Some clones in this sample may be carry-over from other donors' samples.

This clonotype was recorded many times. This chain connects TRBV6-2 or TRBV6-3 to TRBJ2-6, with D perhaps matching TRBD1 or TRBD2 (5 bases each). This CDR3 has 16 amino acids. V lost 2 bases to trimming and J lost 4 bases, with 12 bases between them. Looked up from germline, CDR1 is MNHEY and CDR2 is SVGEGT. The CDR3 bases are TGTGCCAGCAGTTACCTCACGGGGCCAGGGGCCAACGTCCTGACTTTC. It encodes CASSYLTGPGANVLTF.

The V and J genes are TRBV29-1 and TRBJ2-1; TRBD2 aligns across 11 bases. The CDR3 sequence is 17 residues long. CDR1 is SQVTM, CDR2 ANQGSEA, per germline. V was clipped by 3 bases and J by 1 base; unmatched bases: 8. This CDR3 is CSVDFLAGGGSYNEQFF. The CDR3 DNA reads as TGCAGCGTTGATTTTCTAGCGGGAGGTGGATCCTACAATGAGCAGTTCTTC.

This clonotype has a handful of counts. The V gene is TRBV2, the J gene TRBJ2-1; TRBD1 is a possible D gene (6 bases). Trimming left V 6 bases short and J 7 bases short, with 22 bases between. The CDR3 consists of 16 residues. The germline gives CDR1 SNHLY, CDR2 FYNNEI. The DNA of the CDR3 is TGTGCCAGCAGAAAGGATAGGACAGTGGGAAGTAATGAGCAGTTCTTC. Translation: CASRKDRTVGSNEQFF. The whole variable domain, filled in from reference TRBV2 and TRBJ2-1, reads EPEVTQTPSHQVTQMGQEVILRCVPISNHLYFYWYRQILGQKVEFLVSFYNNEISEKSEIFDDQFSVERPDGSNFTLKIRSTKLEDSAMYFCASRKDRTVGSNEQFFGPGTRLTVL.

The V gene is TRBV28, the J gene TRBJ1-5; 9 bases match TRBD1. This CDR3 is 12 amino acids long. Trimming took 8 bases from V and 7 from J; bases not matched to a gene: 3. Germline lookup yields CDR1 MDHEN and CDR2 SYDVKM. The CDR3 loop reads CASGTGKQPQHF. The DNA of the CDR3 is TGTGCCAGCGGGACAGGGAAACAGCCCCAGCATTTT. Full variable domain (rest looked up from reference TRBV28 and TRBJ1-5): DVKVTQSSRYLVKRTGEKVFLECVQDMDHENMFWYRQDPGLGLRLIYFSYDVKMKEKGDIPEGYSVSREKKERFSLILESASTNQTSMYLCASGTGKQPQHFGDGTRLSIL.

Many counts were recorded for this clonotype. The gene calls are TRBV5-6 and TRBJ2-6, with D uncertain. Trimming cost V 4 bases and J 0 bases, with 8 bases left between them. Germline assignment: CDR1 SGHDT and CDR2 YYEEEE. The CDR3 has 15 residues. As DNA, the CDR3 is TGTGCCAGCAGCCCAGGTCTCTCTGGGGCCAACGTCCTGACTTTC. It encodes CASSPGLSGANVLTF.

This clonotype was found a few times. The chain joins TRBV19 to TRBJ1-5; D not resolved. The CDR3 spans 15 residues. The V gene lost 1 base and the J gene lost 0 bases, with 7 bases spanning the gap. From germline, CDR1 is LNHDA and CDR2 SQIVND (reference sequence). CDR3 residues: CASSIGAASNQPQHF. In DNA, the CDR3 is TGTGCCAGTAGTATAGGGGCAGCTAGCAATCAGCCCCAGCATTTT.

There are many counts of this clonotype. The chain joins TRBV7-8 to TRBJ1-4, with D perhaps TRBD1 (6 bases). The V gene's germline CDR1 is SGHVS and CDR2 FQNEAQ. Trimming removed 3 bases from V and 4 bases from J, with 12 bases in between. The CDR3 consists of 15 residues. The CDR3, as DNA: TGTGCCAGCAGCTTCCACGGACAGAATAATGAAAAACTGTTTTTT. Translation gives CASSFHGQNNEKLFF.

The V gene is TRBV15, the J gene TRBJ1-2, with D possibly being TRBD1 (5 bases). The germline CDR1 and CDR2 sequences are LNHNV and YYDKDF (reference sequence). Deletions cut 0 bases from V and 8 bases from J, with 19 bases between. CDR3 length: 16 amino acids. CDR3 residues: CATSRDRALPGEGYTF. DNA for the CDR3: TGTGCCACCAGCAGAGACAGGGCATTACCTGGGGAGGGCTACACCTTC. The entire variable domain, with the rest obtained from reference TRBV15 and TRBJ1-2, is as follows: DAMVIQNPRYQVTQFGKPVTLSCSQTLNHNVMYWYQQKSSQAPKLLFHYYDKDFNNEADTPDNFQSRRPNTSFCFLDIRSPGLGDTAMYLCATSRDRALPGEGYTFGSGTRLTVV.

V gene TRBV30 combines with J gene TRBJ2-1, with 10 bases matching TRBD2. The CDR3 totals 13 residues. Trimming took 0 bases from V and 14 from J; bases not matched to a gene: 7. Germline-derived CDR1 and CDR2 are GTSNPN and SVGIG (reference sequence). This CDR3 reads CAWSVRAGGPEFF. Here the CDR3 DNA reads TGTGCCTGGAGTGTACGAGCGGGAGGGCCGGAGTTCTTC.

V and J are TRBV7-3 and TRBJ2-5; D unresolved. There are 13 residues in the CDR3. V was pared by 7 bases and J by 9 bases, with 18 bases between. The V gene's germline CDR1 is SGHTA and CDR2 FQGTGA. CDR3 nucleotide sequence: TGTGCCAGCACCACGCCCCGCGATCGGCCCCAGTACTTC. It translates to CASTTPRDRPQYF.

In the case of this clonotype: A junction end diverges from the germline sequence, so it may reflect a read error. This chain joins TRBV12-3 or TRBV12-4 and TRBJ1-1, with D unresolved. This CDR3 spans 11 amino acids. The CDR3 DNA sequence: TGTGCCAGCAGTTTAGAAACCAATCCCGCCTTT. Translated, it gives CASSLETNPAF.

Worth noting for this clonotype: It may be a read error: a sequence one base away is much more abundant. V is TRBV6-2 or TRBV6-3 and J is TRBJ2-1; no clear D gene. Trimming left V 8 bases short and J 4 bases short, with 21 bases between. The CDR3 is 16 residues long. CDR1 is MNHEY and CDR2 is SVGEGT in the germline V gene. CDR3 sequence (DNA): TGTGCCAGCGGTGGTCCTACAGCGAGGAAGTACAATGAGCAGTTCTTC. Translation gives CASGGPTARKYNEQFF.

Here the CDR3 reads CASSVGPLSGYTF. The CDR3 nucleotides are TGTGCCAGCAGTGTGGGACCTCTCTCTGGCTACACCTTC. V gene TRBV27 combines with J gene TRBJ1-2; D perhaps matches TRBD1 (5 bases). The V end was cut by 5 bases, the J end by 7 bases, with 14 bases between. This CDR3 has 13 amino acids. CDR1 is MNHEY and CDR2 is SMNVEV in the germline V gene (reference sequence).

This clonotype has a handful of counts. The V and J genes are TRBV7-2 and TRBJ2-3; TRBD2 is a possible D gene (5 bases). This CDR3 comprises 15 residues. Germline V CDR1 and CDR2: SGHTA, FQGNSA. The V and J ends lost 2 bases and 0 bases respectively, with 9 bases between them. The CDR3 sequence is CASSLRGFSTDTQYF. The CDR3 coding sequence is TGTGCCAGCAGCTTAAGAGGGTTTAGCACAGATACGCAGTATTTT.

At least ten counts were recorded for this clonotype. One end of the junction varies from germline; a read error may be responsible. V usage is TRBV6-1 and J usage is TRBJ2-4; 7 nucleotides match TRBD2. Germline V CDR1 and CDR2: MNHNS, SASEGT. The CDR3 spans 17 residues. This CDR3 reads CASRPRGFAGAQNIQYF. As DNA, the CDR3 is TGTGCCAGCAGACCAAGGGGATTTGCGGGAGCCCAAAACATTCAGTACTTC.

This chain uses TRBV14 with TRBJ1-4; a weak D match, TRBD1 (6 bases). The CDR3 totals 17 residues. V was clipped by 0 bases and J by 7 bases, with 18 bases between them. Looked up from germline, CDR1 is SGHDN and CDR2 is FVKESK. CDR3 nucleotides: TGTGCCAGCAGCCAAGACGTAAGGAAAGGGGGAAGTGAAAAACTGTTTTTT. Its translation: CASSQDVRKGGSEKLFF.

This clonotype was seen at least ten times. The chain has TRBV5-4 and TRBJ1-2; TRBD1 aligns across 7 bases. The CDR3 runs to 13 residues. Losses at the gene ends were 2 bases for V and 8 bases for J; bases not matched to a gene: 6. Germline values: CDR1 SGHNT, CDR2 YYREEE (reference sequence). CDR3 coding DNA: TGTGCCAGCAGCTTTGACAGGGAAGAAGGCTACACCTTC. Protein product: CASSFDREEGYTF.

This clonotype has a handful of counts. V is TRBV29-1 and J is TRBJ2-1; either TRBD1 or TRBD2 may fit D (6 bases each). The germline gives CDR1 SQVTM, CDR2 ANQGSEA. The CDR3 extends over 17 amino acids. The germline V and J ends were trimmed by 6 bases and 0 bases, with 21 bases remaining between them. The CDR3 nucleotides are TGCAGCGTCACATTGGGGGGCACTAGAAGCTCCTACAATGAGCAGTTCTTC. Translation: CSVTLGGTRSSYNEQFF.

The chain joins TRBV10-2 to TRBJ2-1, with TRBD2 matching 7 bases. The germline V gene encodes CDR1 WSHSY and CDR2 SAAADI. The CDR3 is 13 residues long. Germline trimming cut 2 bases from V and 14 bases from J; bases unmatched to any gene: 9. DNA of the CDR3: TGCGCCAGCAGTGAGATGAGGTGGGGGGGGGAGTTCTTC. Translation: CASSEMRWGGEFF.

This clonotype was counted between two and nine times. CDR3 in DNA: TGCAGTGCTAGAGAAAGGCAGGGGGAAGGAGTGCAGTTCTTC. This codes for CSARERQGEGVQFF. The chain has TRBV20-1 and TRBJ2-1, with TRBD1 matching 7 bases. J lost 12 bases, V lost 0 bases, and 11 bases had no gene match. CDR1 is DFQATT, CDR2 SNEGSKA, per germline (reference sequence). The CDR3 is 14 residues long.